Below, 23 T cell receptor beta chains from the same sample are listed, as sequenced in a study of control samples from healthy donors and cancer patients. TCRdb keeps only in-frame clones here, not all; method: immunoSEQ multiplex PCR. The profile covers more than 150,000 clones, with over 85% appearing a single time and more than 2% taken by the ten largest. Sequencing was done on a sample of blood. These receptor sequences come from a man in his forties or fifties in good health.

This clone appeared a single time. This chain links TRBV27 with TRBJ2-1; D call uncertain. Germline CDR1 and CDR2: MNHEY and SMNVEV (reference sequence). V shed 3 bases and J shed 0 bases, with 18 bases lying between them. This CDR3 has 18 amino acids. CDR3 coding DNA: TGTGCCAGCAGTTTGTACCAAGAGGTGCCAAGCTCCTACAATGAGCAGTTCTTC. It specifies CASSLYQEVPSSYNEQFF.

This chain uses TRBV6-5 with TRBJ1-6; D unresolved. Germline V gene sequence: CDR1 MNHEY, CDR2 SVGAGI. Trimming cost V 10 bases and J 7 bases, with 14 bases left between them. The CDR3 totals 13 residues. CDR3 nucleotide sequence: TGTGCCACCACGATGGACTCCAATTCACCCCTCCACTTT. Translated: CATTMDSNSPLHF.

This chain links TRBV7-2 with TRBJ1-2, with 10 nucleotides matching TRBD1. Germline values: CDR1 SGHTA, CDR2 FQGNSA. The CDR3 sequence is 14 residues long. The junction had 4 bases not matched to a gene; V was cut back by 3 bases and J by 6 bases. The CDR3 is CASSFLTGGNGYTF. The CDR3 DNA follows: TGTGCCAGCAGCTTCCTGACAGGGGGCAATGGCTACACCTTC.

CDR3 residues: CASRSDRGISYEQYF. The CDR3 DNA is TGTGCCAGCAGGTCCGACAGGGGTATCTCCTACGAGCAGTACTTC. The V gene is TRBV28, the J gene TRBJ2-7, with 8 positions matching TRBD1. The CDR3 consists of 15 residues. Germline values: CDR1 MDHEN, CDR2 SYDVKM. V dropped 6 bases and J dropped 0; count of bases not matched to a gene: 7.

This chain connects TRBV27 to TRBJ2-7; 9 bases are shared with TRBD1. The junction had 7 bases not matched to a gene; V was cut back by 0 bases and J by 4 bases. The CDR3 covers 16 residues. Germline CDR1 MNHEY, CDR2 SMNVEV (reference sequence). The CDR3 region is CASSLSGDRAWYEQYF. CDR3 in DNA: TGTGCCAGCAGTTTATCTGGGGACAGGGCCTGGTACGAGCAGTACTTC.

The rearrangement uses TRBV28 and TRBJ2-7, with a weak D call TRBD1 (5 bases). The germline gives CDR1 MDHEN, CDR2 SYDVKM. Trimming shortened V by 6 bases and J by 4 bases, and 10 bases separated the two germline ends. This CDR3 has 12 residues. The DNA for the CDR3 is TGTGCCAGCAGGGGGCTGAAGTACGAGCAGTACTTC. Translating gives CASRGLKYEQYF. The variable domain in full, completed from reference TRBV28 and TRBJ2-7, reads DVKVTQSSRYLVKRTGEKVFLECVQDMDHENMFWYRQDPGLGLRLIYFSYDVKMKEKGDIPEGYSVSREKKERFSLILESASTNQTSMYLCASRGLKYEQYFGPGTRLTVT.

V usage is TRBV12-3 or TRBV12-4 and J usage is TRBJ2-7, with no clear D. Trimming cost V 1 base and J 5 bases, with 6 bases left between them. The CDR3 runs to 12 residues. The CDR3: CASSLVGNEQYF. In DNA, the CDR3 is TGTGCCAGCAGTTTAGTAGGAAACGAGCAGTACTTC.

Comments on this clone: At one end, the junction sequence differs from germline, possibly due to a read error. The chain is built from TRBV7-7 and TRBJ2-5, with a tentative D call TRBD1 (6 bases). The germline gives CDR1 SSHAT, CDR2 FNYEAQ (reference sequence). The CDR3 sequence is 16 residues long. In DNA, the CDR3 is TGTGCTAGCAGCCCAGGCCAGGGGTCGGGGTTTGAGACCCAGTACTTC. This codes for CASSPGQGSGFETQYF.

J is TRBJ2-7 and V is TRBV13; TRBD2 agrees at 13 bases. The CDR3 totals 16 residues. Germline V CDR1 and CDR2: PRHDT, FYEKMQ (reference sequence). With V trimmed by 6 bases and J by 2 bases, 7 bases remained unmatched. The CDR3: CASRRAGLAGTYEQYF. In DNA form, the CDR3 reads TGTGCCAGCAGACGAGCGGGACTAGCGGGAACCTACGAGCAGTACTTC.

The J gene is TRBJ2-3, the V gene TRBV10-3, with TRBD2 identical over 10 bases. Germline V gene lookup returns CDR1 ENHRY and CDR2 SYGVKD. With 3 bases clipped from V and 4 bases from J, the junction kept 7 bases outside the gene matches. The CDR3 runs 16 residues. The CDR3 region has the DNA TGTGCCATCAGTGAAGGGGGTAGCGGGAGGTCAGATACGCAGTATTTT. This encodes CAISEGGSGRSDTQYF.

The V gene is TRBV2, the J gene TRBJ2-5; D is ambiguous. This CDR3 is built from 12 residues. Germline CDR1 and CDR2: SNHLY and FYNNEI. With 3 bases removed from V and 5 bases from J, the gap between germline ends came to 7 bases. The CDR3 sequence: CASSETLETQYF. The CDR3 nucleotides are TGTGCCAGCAGTGAGACTCTGGAGACCCAGTACTTC. Full variable domain (missing parts from reference TRBV2 and TRBJ2-5): EPEVTQTPSHQVTQMGQEVILRCVPISNHLYFYWYRQILGQKVEFLVSFYNNEISEKSEIFDDQFSVERPDGSNFTLKIRSTKLEDSAMYFCASSETLETQYFGPGTRLLVL.

The J gene is TRBJ2-1, the V gene TRBV7-9, with TRBD2 matching over 10 bases. The junction had 9 bases not matched to a gene; V was cut back by 5 bases and J by 5 bases. CDR1 and CDR2 (germline): SEHNR, FQNEAQ (reference sequence). This CDR3 is built from 16 residues. This chain's CDR3 is CASSALLAGHNNEQFF. The CDR3 DNA sequence: TGTGCCAGCAGCGCACTACTAGCGGGGCATAACAATGAGCAGTTCTTC. The full variable domain, with the rest looked up from reference TRBV7-9 and TRBJ2-1, is DTGVSQNPRHKITKRGQNVTFRCDPISEHNRLYWYRQTLGQGPEFLTYFQNEAQLEKSRLLSDRFSAERPKGSFSTLEIQRTEQGDSAMYLCASSALLAGHNNEQFFGPGTRLTVL.

This chain uses TRBV5-4 with TRBJ2-2; D remains ambiguous. Germline lookup yields CDR1 SGHNT and CDR2 YYREEE (reference sequence). V lost 0 bases and J 1 base, leaving 4 bases between the germline ends. The CDR3 has 14 amino acids. Here the CDR3 reads CASSLGQNTGELFF. The CDR3 region has the DNA TGTGCCAGCAGCTTGGGCCAGAACACCGGGGAGCTGTTTTTT.

The V call is TRBV7-3, the J call TRBJ2-5; D uncertain. V shed 6 bases and J shed 0 bases, with 8 bases lying between them. Looked up from germline, CDR1 is SGHTA and CDR2 is FQGTGA. This CDR3 has 13 residues. In DNA form, the CDR3 reads TGTGCCAGCAGTGCTGACTACCAAGAGACCCAGTACTTC. This encodes CASSADYQETQYF.

This sequence joins TRBV6-5 and TRBJ2-7; 8 bases map to TRBD1. Germline V CDR1 and CDR2: MNHEY, SVGAGI. The trim removed 1 base at V and 1 base at J, leaving 6 bases unmatched. The CDR3 loop spans 16 amino acids. CDR3 residues: CASSYYGTGPSYEQYF. The CDR3, as DNA: TGTGCCAGCAGTTACTACGGGACAGGTCCTTCCTACGAGCAGTACTTC.

The chain employs TRBV11-2 and TRBJ2-3; 8 bases match TRBD1. V lost 5 bases to trimming and J lost 3 bases; unmatched junction nucleotides: 10. CDR3 size: 16 residues. CDR1 is SGHAT, CDR2 FQNNGV, per germline. This chain's CDR3 is CASSREGQGRTDTQYF. CDR3 bases: TGTGCCAGCAGCCGCGAAGGACAGGGAAGGACAGATACGCAGTATTTT.

The V gene is TRBV12-3 or TRBV12-4, the J gene TRBJ2-1; the D is unclear. The length of the CDR3 is 11 residues. Trimming shortened V by 2 bases and J by 4 bases, and 0 bases separated the two germline ends. The CDR3 nucleotides are TGTGCCAGCAGTTTATACAATGAGCAGTTCTTC. Translating gives CASSLYNEQFF.

The DNA for the CDR3 is TGCACCAGCAGCCAAGATCGGGGCAGGGAGGGAGCGGCCCTCCACTTT. Translating gives CTSSQDRGREGAALHF. V is TRBV1 and J is TRBJ1-6. TRBV1 is a pseudogene locus. The CDR3 extends over 16 amino acids.

This rearrangement joins TRBV11-2 to TRBJ2-4, with D unresolved. Germline CDR1 is SGHAT and CDR2 is FQNNGV. Trimming pared 2 bases from V and 0 bases from J, leaving 5 bases between. CDR3 length: 14 amino acids. The DNA for the CDR3 is TGTGCCAGCAGCTTAAGGCGAGCCAAAAACATTCAGTACTTC. Its translation is CASSLRRAKNIQYF.

This clone is a singleton in its sample. J is TRBJ2-7 and V is TRBV2, with D uncertain. The V end was cut by 6 bases, the J end by 2 bases, with 5 bases between. CDR3 length: 11 amino acids. Germline V gene data show CDR1 as SNHLY and CDR2 as FYNNEI. As DNA, the CDR3 is TGTGCCAGCAGAAGCGCCTACGAGCAGTACTTC. Amino acid sequence: CASRSAYEQYF.

The rearrangement joins TRBV7-2 to TRBJ1-2; D is ambiguous. Deletions cut 5 bases from V and 0 bases from J, with 13 bases between. CDR3 length: 15 amino acids. Germline CDR1 is SGHTA and CDR2 is FQGNSA. The CDR3 DNA follows: TGTGCCAGCAGCAAGACGGGTGGCACTAACTATGGCTACACCTTC. Protein product: CASSKTGGTNYGYTF.

V usage is TRBV27 and J usage is TRBJ1-6; D is ambiguous. The V gene lost 4 bases and the J gene lost 4 bases, with 14 bases spanning the gap. The CDR3 sequence is 16 residues long. Germline CDR1 MNHEY, CDR2 SMNVEV (reference sequence). For the CDR3, the DNA is TGTGCCAGCAGTTCCCGGAGGGTCGAGTATAATTCACCCCTCCACTTT. Its translation is CASSSRRVEYNSPLHF.

V and J are TRBV30 and TRBJ1-5; maybe TRBD1 (5 bases). V was trimmed by 0 bases and J by 4 bases, leaving 7 bases between them. Germline CDR1 and CDR2: GTSNPN and SVGIG (reference sequence). This CDR3 has 13 residues. The CDR3 nucleotides read TGTGCCTGGAGTGTGGGGCAGAATCAGCCCCAGCATTTT. It is translated as CAWSVGQNQPQHF.